This T cell receptor (beta chain) stems from a study of tumor-infiltrating lymphocytes in primary liver carcinoma. Study details: Participating patients were men and women between 30 and 69 years old. Study-wide results and caveats: It was tumor-adjacent and tumor-blood pairs that overlapped less than tumor region pairs did. Because of bulk unsorted sampling, CD4+ and CD8+ repertoires were not subjected to comparison.

Germline loops: CDR1 SQVTM, CDR2 ANQGSEA. The CDR3 spans 12 residues. Reverse transcription of around 0.45 ug total RNA with a constant-region primer produced TCR beta cDNA. It was through three nested multiplex PCR rounds of slightly modified ARM-PCR that TCR beta libraries arose. The first two PCR rounds used TRBV1-TRBV30 primers with a Cbeta primer, about 9 cycles each. TCRdb recomputed calls from the multiplex PCR reads with MiXCR, one row per CDR3 protein. Of around 210,000 distinct CDR3 sequences in the sample, about 65% are singletons; the top ten hold approximately 7%. RNA isolated from unsorted whole blood supplied the blood RNA, with germline DNA also extracted. A sample of four milliliters of peripheral blood was taken before surgery. Of note for this clonotype: What it recognizes is unknown.

This receptor was taken from a woman aged 55-69 years with primary liver carcinoma and hepatitis B virus infection. The sequenced material came from peripheral blood. V and J are TRBV29-1 and TRBJ1-1; D remains unclear. DNA for the CDR3: TGCAGTGCCCCGCGGTTGAACACTGAAGCTTTCTTT. Protein sequence: CSAPRLNTEAFF.